The rows below give T cell receptor beta chains drawn from one sample of a study of human T cells and chemical hapten exposure. MiXCR, run by TCRdb on the RACE reads, gives a single entry per CDR3 protein. The data hold some 42,000 distinct CDR3 sequences, with 8.9% observed a single time. The material sequenced was whole blood, taken in connection with sensitization to the hapten diphenylcyclopropenone (DPC). The receptors come from a woman between 40 and 55 years old with alopecia areata. Some clones in this sample may be carry-over from other donors' samples. Both conserved end residues are part of each CDR3. Fields, in order: D gene, clone size, V gene, J gene, CDR3 protein, CDR3 DNA. D genes are given only for firm matches. Size is omitted from some rows. Given values are once, few, many or a class for expanded clones.

TRBD1	many	TRBV27	TRBJ2-2	CASKPGTGEAGELFF	TGTGCCAGCAAACCCGGGACAGGGGAGGCCGGGGAGCTGTTTTTT
TRBD1	many	TRBV5-4	TRBJ2-7	CASSSGTAGGHEQYF	TGTGCCAGCAGCTCAGGGACAGCAGGGGGACACGAGCAGTACTTC
.	many	TRBV20-1	TRBJ1-5	CSAVSSSNQPQHF	TGCAGTGCGGTCTCCAGTAGCAATCAGCCCCAGCATTTT
TRBD2	many	TRBV4-2	TRBJ2-5	CASTPRAGGRETQYF	TGTGCCAGCACCCCGAGGGCGGGGGGTAGAGAGACCCAGTACTTC
.	many	TRBV5-1	TRBJ2-1	CASRALAGAHNEQFF	TGCGCCAGCAGGGCGCTGGCGGGGGCCCACAATGAGCAGTTCTTC
TRBD2	many	TRBV20-1	TRBJ2-7	CSASGLAGGLHEQYF	TGCAGTGCTAGCGGTCTGGCGGGGGGGCTACACGAGCAGTACTTC
TRBD2	many	TRBV18	TRBJ2-7	CASRTSGDSYEQYF	TGTGCCAGCCGGACTAGCGGGGACTCCTACGAGCAGTACTTC
TRBD1	many	TRBV29-1	TRBJ1-4	CSAGQEKLFF	TGCAGCGCGGGACAGGAAAAACTGTTTTTT
.	.	TRBV4-1	TRBJ2-7	CASSREGYEQYF	TGCGCCAGCAGCCGCGAAGGGTACGAGCAGTACTTC
.	many	TRBV12-3/TRBV12-4	TRBJ1-1	CASSSEYTVNTEAFF	TGTGCCAGCAGTTCCGAATACACAGTGAACACTGAAGCTTTCTTT
.	medium-sized	TRBV12-3/TRBV12-4	TRBJ2-7	CASSLNPGYEQYF	TGTGCCAGCAGTTTAAATCCGGGTTACGAGCAGTACTTC
.	.	TRBV29-1	TRBJ1-2	CSVGSAANYGYTF	TGCAGCGTTGGTTCTGCAGCTAACTATGGCTACACCTTC
.	many	TRBV7-9	TRBJ1-6	CASSSTGPPNSSPLHF	TGTGCCAGCAGCTCAACAGGCCCACCTAATAGTTCACCCCTCCACTTT
.	many	TRBV12-5	TRBJ1-1	CASASPGLQGFF	TGTGCTAGTGCCAGTCCGGGCCTTCAGGGTTTCTTT
.	many	TRBV4-1	TRBJ1-1	CASSQAPQKFEAFF	TGCGCCAGCAGCCAAGCCCCGCAGAAGTTTGAAGCTTTCTTT
.	many	TRBV18	TRBJ1-6	CASSPRPGDSPLHF	TGTGCCAGCTCACCACGCCCAGGGGATTCACCCCTCCACTTT
.	medium-sized	TRBV20-1	TRBJ2-3	CSATRTAADTQYF	TGCAGTGCCACCCGGACTGCGGCGGATACGCAGTATTTT
.	many	TRBV28	TRBJ1-1	CASIRGGDTEAFF	TGTGCCAGCATCCGTGGCGGAGACACTGAAGCTTTCTTT
.	many	TRBV12-3/TRBV12-4	TRBJ2-3	CASSLGAPASDTQYF	TGTGCCAGCAGTTTAGGGGCCCCGGCCTCAGATACGCAGTATTTT
.	many	TRBV4-1	TRBJ1-5	CASSQDGGGNQPQHF	TGCGCCAGCAGCCAAGATGGTGGGGGCAATCAGCCCCAGCATTTT
.	many	TRBV9	TRBJ1-5	CASSVANQPQHF	TGTGCCAGCAGCGTAGCCAATCAGCCCCAGCATTTT
.	many	TRBV20-1	TRBJ1-1	CSATQSRANTEAFF	TGCAGTGCTACCCAATCGCGGGCTAACACTGAAGCTTTCTTT
.	many	TRBV7-8	TRBJ2-7	CASSLNNGPTYEQYF	TGTGCCAGCAGCTTAAACAACGGACCCACCTACGAGCAGTACTTC
.	many	TRBV29-1	TRBJ2-1	CSVEGSYHNEQFF	TGCAGCGTTGAGGGTTCGTATCACAATGAGCAGTTCTTC
TRBD1	many	TRBV5-1	TRBJ1-1	CASSFTGGLATEAFF	TGCGCCAGCAGCTTCACAGGGGGGTTGGCCACTGAAGCTTTCTTT
.	many	TRBV28	TRBJ2-2	CASSFRWGATGELFF	TGTGCCAGCAGTTTCAGGTGGGGAGCCACCGGGGAGCTGTTTTTT
TRBD1	many	TRBV6-2/TRBV6-3	TRBJ2-2	CASRHGQGATGELFF	TGTGCCAGCAGACACGGGCAGGGGGCAACCGGGGAGCTGTTTTTT
.	many	TRBV28	TRBJ1-1	CASSDRLNTEAFF	TGTGCCAGCAGTGACAGGTTAAACACTGAAGCTTTCTTT
.	few	TRBV5-1	TRBJ2-3	CASSLGWGTDTQYF	TGCGCCAGCAGCTTGGGTTGGGGTACAGATACGCAGTATTTT
.	.	TRBV20-1	TRBJ2-5	CSARVGGVETQYF	TGCAGTGCTAGAGTCGGGGGCGTGGAGACCCAGTACTTC
.	many	TRBV18	TRBJ2-3	CASSPDQYTQYF	TGTGCCAGCTCACCGGACCAATATACGCAGTATTTT
.	many	TRBV12-3/TRBV12-4	TRBJ1-2	CASSFLQVLGGYTF	TGTGCCAGCAGTTTTTTACAGGTGTTGGGTGGCTACACCTTC
.	few	TRBV6-5	TRBJ2-3	CASSYMGSDTQYF	TGTGCCAGCAGTTACATGGGGTCAGATACGCAGTATTTT
.	.	TRBV13	TRBJ2-7	CASSYREEQYF	TGTGCCAGCAGCTACCGGGAGGAGCAGTACTTC
TRBD2	many	TRBV6-4	TRBJ2-1	CASSDKSAGGNEQFF	TGTGCCAGCAGTGACAAGTCGGCCGGGGGGAATGAGCAGTTCTTC
.	many	TRBV19	TRBJ1-2	CASSIRGVNYGYTF	TGTGCCAGTAGTATCCGGGGCGTAAACTATGGCTACACCTTC
.	few	TRBV20-1	TRBJ2-3	CSARDLRRGTDTQYF	TGCAGTGCTAGAGATCTGAGGCGGGGTACAGATACGCAGTATTTT
TRBD2	.	TRBV9	TRBJ2-1	CASSPPIAGNNEQFF	TGTGCCAGCAGCCCGCCAATAGCGGGGAACAATGAGCAGTTCTTC
.	many	TRBV2	TRBJ1-2	CASSEERAPGGKGYTF	TGTGCCAGCAGTGAAGAGAGGGCTCCTGGGGGTAAGGGCTACACCTTC
TRBD2	many	TRBV11-2	TRBJ2-3	CASSKAGSSTDTQYF	TGTGCCAGCAGCAAAGCGGGGTCTAGCACAGATACGCAGTATTTT
.	many	TRBV7-9	TRBJ1-1	CASFLAPGSTEAFF	TGTGCCAGCTTCTTGGCCCCAGGCAGCACTGAAGCTTTCTTT
.	.	TRBV5-1	TRBJ2-5	CASSSRQSQETQYF	TGCGCCAGCAGCTCAAGACAGTCACAAGAGACCCAGTACTTC
TRBD2	many	TRBV30	TRBJ2-7	CAWSVAAGGYEQYF	TGTGCCTGGAGTGTAGCGGCGGGGGGATACGAGCAGTACTTC